The clone carrying this TCR beta chain was observed at least ten times. No antigen is known for it. The data belong to a study of T cell repertoires in cytomegalovirus infection. Study findings and constraints: The ex vivo response showed dominance by HLA-C-restricted CMV-specific TCR beta clonotypes.

This CDR3 has 14 residues. The V gene lost 3 bases and the J gene lost 4 bases, with 11 bases spanning the gap. TCRdb reprocessed the reads via MiXCR and lists one record per CDR3 protein. The table records more than 250,000 distinct CDR3 sequences, roughly 25% of them present only once. This TCR was recovered from a human donor in good health (CMV status not recorded). Some clones in this sample may be carry-over from other donors' samples. The sequences come from cultured PBMCs, collected from culture after CMV antigen stimulation. The chain is built from TRBV12-3 or TRBV12-4 and TRBJ2-3; TRBD2 is a possible D gene (5 bases). CDR3 coding DNA: TGTGCCAGCAGTTTTGCCGGGGTGGCAGATACGCAGTATTTT. Translating it yields CASSFAGVADTQYF.